In this sample, the clone carrying this TCR beta chain turned up many times. Its matching antigen is unknown. TCRdb re-called the 5' RACE reads through MiXCR, storing one row per CDR3 protein. Of about 130,000 distinct CDR3 sequences listed, 5% to 8% are singletons. These data are taken from a study of T cells after yellow fever vaccination. General study results and limits: Peaking on day 5 versus 15, the secondary response was faster but weaker.

The receptor was isolated from a man aged 25 to 40 who received the YFV17D yellow fever vaccine. The material sequenced was CD4+ T cells sorted from PBMCs, taken 10 days after the yellow fever booster vaccination.

The CDR3 coding sequence is TGTGCCAGCAGCTTAGACAGGTACACCTACGAGCAGTACTTC. Residues: CASSLDRYTYEQYF. The J gene is TRBJ2-7, the V gene TRBV7-2; TRBD1 is a possible D gene (5 bases). Trimming shortened V by 1 base and J by 2 bases, and 9 bases separated the two germline ends. Per germline, CDR1 SGHTA and CDR2 FQGNSA. The CDR3 has 14 amino acids.